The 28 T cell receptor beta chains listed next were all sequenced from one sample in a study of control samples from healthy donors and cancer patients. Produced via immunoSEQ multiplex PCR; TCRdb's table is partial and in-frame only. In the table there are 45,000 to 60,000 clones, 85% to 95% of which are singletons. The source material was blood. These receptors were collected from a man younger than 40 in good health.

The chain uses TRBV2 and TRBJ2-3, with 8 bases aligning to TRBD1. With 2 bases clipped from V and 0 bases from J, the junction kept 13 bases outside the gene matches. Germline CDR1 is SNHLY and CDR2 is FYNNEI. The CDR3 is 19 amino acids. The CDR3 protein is CASSERTGIMESSTDTQYF. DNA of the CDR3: TGTGCCAGCAGTGAACGGACAGGGATAATGGAATCTAGCACAGATACGCAGTATTTT.

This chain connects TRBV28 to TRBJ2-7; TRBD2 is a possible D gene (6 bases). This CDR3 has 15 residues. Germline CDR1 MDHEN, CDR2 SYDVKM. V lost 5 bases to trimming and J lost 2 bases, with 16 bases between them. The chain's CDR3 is CASSPSGTYAYEQYF. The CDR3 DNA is TGTGCCAGCAGTCCGTCAGGGACTTATGCCTACGAGCAGTACTTC. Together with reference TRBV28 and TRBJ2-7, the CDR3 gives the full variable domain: DVKVTQSSRYLVKRTGEKVFLECVQDMDHENMFWYRQDPGLGLRLIYFSYDVKMKEKGDIPEGYSVSREKKERFSLILESASTNQTSMYLCASSPSGTYAYEQYFGPGTRLTVT.

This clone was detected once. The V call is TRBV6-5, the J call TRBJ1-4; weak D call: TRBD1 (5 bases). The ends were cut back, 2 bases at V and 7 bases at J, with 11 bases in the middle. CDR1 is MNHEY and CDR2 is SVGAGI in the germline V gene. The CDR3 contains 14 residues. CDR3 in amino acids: CASSYDSGPEKLFF. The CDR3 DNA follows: TGTGCCAGCAGTTACGATTCAGGGCCTGAAAAACTGTTTTTT.

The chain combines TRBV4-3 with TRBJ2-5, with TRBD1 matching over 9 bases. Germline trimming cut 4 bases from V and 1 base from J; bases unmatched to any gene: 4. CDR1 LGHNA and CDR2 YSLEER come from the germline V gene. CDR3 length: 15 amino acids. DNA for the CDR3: TGCGCCAGCAGCCCGGGACAGGGTATCCAAGAGACCCAGTACTTC. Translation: CASSPGQGIQETQYF.

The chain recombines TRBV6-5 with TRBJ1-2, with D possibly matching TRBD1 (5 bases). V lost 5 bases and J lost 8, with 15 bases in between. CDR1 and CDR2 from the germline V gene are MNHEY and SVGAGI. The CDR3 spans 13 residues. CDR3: CASSTPPGQGYTF. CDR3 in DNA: TGTGCCAGCAGTACCCCACCAGGGCAAGGCTACACCTTC.

CDR3 nucleotide sequence: TGTGCCAGCTCACCAGCACGGATCAACACTGAAGCTTTCTTT. This codes for CASSPARINTEAFF. The chain carries TRBV18 and TRBJ1-1; D not certain. This CDR3 comprises 14 residues. Trimming took off 2 bases at V and 2 bases at J, with 9 bases between the two ends. Germline CDR1 KGHSH, CDR2 LQKENI.

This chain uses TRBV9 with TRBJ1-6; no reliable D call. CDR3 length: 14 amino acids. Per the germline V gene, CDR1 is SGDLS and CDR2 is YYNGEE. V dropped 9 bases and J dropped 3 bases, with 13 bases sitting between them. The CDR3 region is CATSQADYNSPLHF. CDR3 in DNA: TGTGCCACGTCGCAGGCCGACTATAATTCACCCCTCCACTTT.

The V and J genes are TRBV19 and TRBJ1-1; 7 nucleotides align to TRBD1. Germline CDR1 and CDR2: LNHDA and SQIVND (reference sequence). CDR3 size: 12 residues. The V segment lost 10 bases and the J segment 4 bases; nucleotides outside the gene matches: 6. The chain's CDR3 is CATFTGVTEAFF. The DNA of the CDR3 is TGTGCCACCTTCACAGGGGTCACTGAAGCTTTCTTT.

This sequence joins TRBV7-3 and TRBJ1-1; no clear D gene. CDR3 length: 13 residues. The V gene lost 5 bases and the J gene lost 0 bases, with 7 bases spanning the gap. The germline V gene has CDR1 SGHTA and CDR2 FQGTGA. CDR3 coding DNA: TGTGCCAGCAGCCCCCAGATGAACACTGAAGCTTTCTTT. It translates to CASSPQMNTEAFF. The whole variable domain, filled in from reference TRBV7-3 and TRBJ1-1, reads GAGVSQTPSNKVTEKGKYVELRCDPISGHTALYWYRQSLGQGPEFLIYFQGTGAADDSGLPNDRFFAVRPEGSVSTLKIQRTERGDSAVYLCASSPQMNTEAFFGQGTRLTVV.

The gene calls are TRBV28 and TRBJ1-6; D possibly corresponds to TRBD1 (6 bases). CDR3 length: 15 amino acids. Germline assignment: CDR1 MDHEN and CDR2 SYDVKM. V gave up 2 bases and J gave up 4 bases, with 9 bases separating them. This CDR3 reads CASSLRTVYNSPLHF. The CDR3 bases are TGTGCCAGCAGTTTAAGGACAGTTTATAATTCACCCCTCCACTTT.

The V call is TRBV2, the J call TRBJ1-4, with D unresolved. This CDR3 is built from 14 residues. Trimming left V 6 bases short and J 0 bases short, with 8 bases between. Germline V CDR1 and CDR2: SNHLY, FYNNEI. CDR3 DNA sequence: TGTGCCAGCAGGCGCTGGGCAACTAATGAAAAACTGTTTTTT. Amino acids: CASRRWATNEKLFF.

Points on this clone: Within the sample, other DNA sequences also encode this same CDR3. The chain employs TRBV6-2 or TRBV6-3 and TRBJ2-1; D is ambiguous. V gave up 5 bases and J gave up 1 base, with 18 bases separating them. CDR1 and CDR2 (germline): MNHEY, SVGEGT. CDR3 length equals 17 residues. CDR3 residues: CASSPGPGYGSYNEQFF. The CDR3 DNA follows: TGTGCCAGCAGTCCCGGTCCTGGATATGGGTCCTACAATGAGCAGTTCTTC.

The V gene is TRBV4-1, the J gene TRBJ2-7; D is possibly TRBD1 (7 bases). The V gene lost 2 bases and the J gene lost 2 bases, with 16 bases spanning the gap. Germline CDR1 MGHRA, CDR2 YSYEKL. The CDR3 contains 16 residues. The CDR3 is CASSQQPDRTTYEQYF. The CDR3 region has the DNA TGCGCCAGCAGCCAACAACCGGACAGGACTACCTACGAGCAGTACTTC.

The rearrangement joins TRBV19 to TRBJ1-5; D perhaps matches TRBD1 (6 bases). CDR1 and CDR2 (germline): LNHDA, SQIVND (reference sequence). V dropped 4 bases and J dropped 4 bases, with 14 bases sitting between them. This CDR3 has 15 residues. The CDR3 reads CASSKTGGLNQPQHF. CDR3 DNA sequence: TGTGCCAGTAGTAAGACAGGCGGACTTAATCAGCCCCAGCATTTT.

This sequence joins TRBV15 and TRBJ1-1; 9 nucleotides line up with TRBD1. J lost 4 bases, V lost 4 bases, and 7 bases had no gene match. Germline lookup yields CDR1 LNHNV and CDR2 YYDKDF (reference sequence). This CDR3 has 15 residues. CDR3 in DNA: TGTGCCACCAGCACTACAGGGGGCTGGAGCACTGAAGCTTTCTTT. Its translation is CATSTTGGWSTEAFF.

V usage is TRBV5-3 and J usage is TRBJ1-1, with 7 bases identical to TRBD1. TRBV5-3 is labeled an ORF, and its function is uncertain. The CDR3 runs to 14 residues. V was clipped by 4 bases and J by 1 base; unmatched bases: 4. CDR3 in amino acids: CARSTDRANTEAFF. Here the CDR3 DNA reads TGTGCCAGAAGCACTGACAGGGCGAACACTGAAGCTTTCTTT.

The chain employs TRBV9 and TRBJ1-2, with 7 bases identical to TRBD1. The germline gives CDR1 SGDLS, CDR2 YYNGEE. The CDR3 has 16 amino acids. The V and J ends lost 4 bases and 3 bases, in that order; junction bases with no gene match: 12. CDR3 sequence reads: CASSNPTGTADYGYTF. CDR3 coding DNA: TGTGCCAGCAGCAATCCCACCGGGACAGCAGACTATGGCTACACCTTC. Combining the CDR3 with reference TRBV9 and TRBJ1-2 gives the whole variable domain DSGVTQTPKHLITATGQRVTLRCSPRSGDLSVYWYQQSLDQGLQFLIQYYNGEERAKGNILERFSAQQFPDLHSELNLSSLELGDSALYFCASSNPTGTADYGYTFGSGTRLTVV.

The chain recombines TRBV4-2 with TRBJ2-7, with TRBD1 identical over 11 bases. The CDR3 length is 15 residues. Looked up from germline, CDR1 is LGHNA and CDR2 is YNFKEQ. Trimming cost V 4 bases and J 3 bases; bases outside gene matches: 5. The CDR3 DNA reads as TGTGCCAGCAGCCTAGCGGGACAGGGGGTCTACGAGCAGTACTTC. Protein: CASSLAGQGVYEQYF.

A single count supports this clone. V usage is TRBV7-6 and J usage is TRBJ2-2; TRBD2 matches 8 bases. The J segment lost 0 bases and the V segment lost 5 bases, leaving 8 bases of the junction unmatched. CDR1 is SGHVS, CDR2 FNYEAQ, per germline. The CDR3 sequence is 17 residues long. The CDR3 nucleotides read TGTGCCAGCAGCCCCCGGGGGGGGGAAGCGAACACCGGGGAGCTGTTTTTT. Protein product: CASSPRGGEANTGELFF.

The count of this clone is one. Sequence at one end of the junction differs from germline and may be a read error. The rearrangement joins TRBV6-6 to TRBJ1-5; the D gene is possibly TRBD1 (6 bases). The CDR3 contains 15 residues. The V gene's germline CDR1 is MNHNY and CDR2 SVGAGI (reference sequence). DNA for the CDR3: TGTGCCGGCAGTTACGGGGGCTGGGGGCAACAGCCCCAGCATTTT. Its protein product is CAGSYGGWGQQPQHF.

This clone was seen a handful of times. CDR3 loop: CASSYEGVGELFF. The CDR3 coding sequence is TGTGCCAGCAGTTATGAGGGCGTCGGGGAGCTGTTTTTT. The rearrangement joins TRBV6-2 or TRBV6-3 to TRBJ2-2; a possible D gene is TRBD2 (5 bases). The CDR3 sequence is 13 residues long. V was pared by 3 bases and J by 7 bases, with 9 bases between. Germline CDR1 MNHEY, CDR2 SVGEGT.

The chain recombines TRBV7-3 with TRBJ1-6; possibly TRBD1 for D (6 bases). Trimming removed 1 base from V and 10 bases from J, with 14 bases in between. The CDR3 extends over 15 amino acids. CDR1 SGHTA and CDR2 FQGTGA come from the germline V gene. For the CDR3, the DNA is TGTGCCAGCAGCTTAATGGCACAGGGTCAATCACCCCTCCACTTT. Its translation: CASSLMAQGQSPLHF. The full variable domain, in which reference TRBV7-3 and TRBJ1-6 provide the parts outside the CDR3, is GAGVSQTPSNKVTEKGKYVELRCDPISGHTALYWYRQSLGQGPEFLIYFQGTGAADDSGLPNDRFFAVRPEGSVSTLKIQRTERGDSAVYLCASSLMAQGQSPLHFGNGTRLTVT.

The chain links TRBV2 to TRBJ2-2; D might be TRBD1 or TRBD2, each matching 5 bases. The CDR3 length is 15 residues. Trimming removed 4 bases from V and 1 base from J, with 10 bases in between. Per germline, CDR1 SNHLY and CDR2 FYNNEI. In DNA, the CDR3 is TGTGCCAGCAGTGGGGGACCATTGAACACCGGGGAGCTGTTTTTT. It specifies CASSGGPLNTGELFF.

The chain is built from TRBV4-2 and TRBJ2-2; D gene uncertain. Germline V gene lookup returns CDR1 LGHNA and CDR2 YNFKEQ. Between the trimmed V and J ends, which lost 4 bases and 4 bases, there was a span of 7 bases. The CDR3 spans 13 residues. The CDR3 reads CASSLSGTGELFF. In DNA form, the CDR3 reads TGTGCCAGCAGCCTTTCGGGCACCGGGGAGCTGTTTTTT.

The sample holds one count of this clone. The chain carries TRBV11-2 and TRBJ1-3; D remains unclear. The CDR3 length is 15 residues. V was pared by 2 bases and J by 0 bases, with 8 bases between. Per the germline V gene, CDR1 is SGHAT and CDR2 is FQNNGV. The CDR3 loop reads CASSLQLISGNTIYF. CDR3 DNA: TGTGCCAGCAGCTTACAGTTGATCTCTGGAAACACCATATATTTT.

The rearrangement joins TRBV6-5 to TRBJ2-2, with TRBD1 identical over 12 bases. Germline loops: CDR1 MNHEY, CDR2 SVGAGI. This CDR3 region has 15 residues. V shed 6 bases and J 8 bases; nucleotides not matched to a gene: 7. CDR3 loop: CASREGQGAGGELFF. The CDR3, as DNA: TGTGCCAGCAGGGAGGGACAGGGGGCCGGTGGGGAGCTGTTTTTT.

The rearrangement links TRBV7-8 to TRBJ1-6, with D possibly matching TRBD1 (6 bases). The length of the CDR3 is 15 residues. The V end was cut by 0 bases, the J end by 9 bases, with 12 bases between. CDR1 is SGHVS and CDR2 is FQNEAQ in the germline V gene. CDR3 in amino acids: CASSLAYRDGSPLHF. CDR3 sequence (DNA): TGTGCCAGCAGCTTAGCGTACAGGGATGGTTCACCCCTCCACTTT.

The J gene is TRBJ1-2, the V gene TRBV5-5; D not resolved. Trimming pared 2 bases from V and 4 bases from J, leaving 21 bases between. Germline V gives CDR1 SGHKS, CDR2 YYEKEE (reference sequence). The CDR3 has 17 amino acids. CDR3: CASSFRVRTVRTYGYTF. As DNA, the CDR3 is TGTGCCAGCAGCTTTAGGGTACGGACCGTCCGGACCTATGGCTACACCTTC.